This T cell receptor (beta chain) emerged from a study of early T cells in non-severe SARS-CoV-2 infection. At least ten counts were recorded for this clonotype. The CDR3 length is 11 residues. Germline CDR1 and CDR2: MDHEN and SYDVKM. Trimming removed 6 bases from V and 8 bases from J, with 8 bases in between. TCRdb reprocessed the 5' RACE reads with MiXCR, giving one entry per CDR3 protein. The data hold some 40,000 distinct CDR3 sequences, with 3.5% to 4% observed a single time. Input material: whole blood. This TCR derives from an adult who was a healthcare worker with PCR-confirmed SARS-CoV-2 infection or an uninfected control (not recorded which). J is TRBJ2-4 and V is TRBV28; D possibly corresponds to TRBD2 (5 bases). This CDR3 reads CASSRGYIQYF. DNA for the CDR3: TGTGCCAGCAGCCGCGGGTACATTCAGTACTTC.